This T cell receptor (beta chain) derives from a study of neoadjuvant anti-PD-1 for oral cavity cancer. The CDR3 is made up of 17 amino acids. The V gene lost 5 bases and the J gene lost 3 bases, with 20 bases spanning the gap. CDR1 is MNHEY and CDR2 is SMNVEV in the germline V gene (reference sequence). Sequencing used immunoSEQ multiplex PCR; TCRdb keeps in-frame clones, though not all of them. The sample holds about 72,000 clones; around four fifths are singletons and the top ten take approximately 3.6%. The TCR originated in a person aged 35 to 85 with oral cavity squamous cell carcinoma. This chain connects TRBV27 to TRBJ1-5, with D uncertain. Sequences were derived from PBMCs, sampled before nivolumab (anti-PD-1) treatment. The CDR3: CASSPFGHSLYNQPQHF. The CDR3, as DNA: TGTGCCAGCAGTCCCTTTGGCCATTCCCTATACAATCAGCCCCAGCATTTT.